This TCR beta chain stems from a study of blood T cell repertoires in COVID-19. Turning to the study itself: Samples taken during acute and convalescent COVID-19 were collected in the United States, Italy and Spain.

Living in roughly 23 US areas, the participants were between roughly 18 and 95 years of age. In assigning cohorts, the study relied on participant-reported clinical history. This CDR3 is built from 14 residues. Germline lookup yields CDR1 SGHRS and CDR2 YFSETQ. V lost 6 bases and J lost 1; bases outside the gene matches: 6. Assay used: immunoSEQ multiplex PCR; TCRdb lists only in-frame clones, some missing. The sample lists around 200,000 clones, more than 75% occurring once. The receptor was isolated from a man between 35 and 55 years old with acute COVID-19. V gene TRBV5-1 combines with J gene TRBJ2-5, with TRBD1 matching 7 bases. The sample comprised PBMCs or T cells enriched from blood (not recorded which). In DNA, the CDR3 is TGCGCCAGCACCCACGGGACAGCCCAAGAGACCCAGTACTTC. Its translation: CASTHGTAQETQYF.